What follows is one T cell receptor beta chain and its context. Antigen unknown. In germline, CDR1 is SEHNR, CDR2 FQNEAQ (reference sequence). The CDR3 has 18 amino acids. The trim removed 5 bases at V and 0 bases at J, leaving 14 bases unmatched. This record comes from a study of cytomegalovirus exposure and HLA in healthy donors. Study findings and constraints: CMV antigen specificity was confirmed in vitro for a few CMV-associated chains. Whilst most TCR sequences proved rare, a subset of public TCRs occurred across many donors.

Libraries were prepared by immunoSEQ multiplex PCR; TCRdb keeps only in-frame clonotypes and omits some of them. The top ten clones hold 1.1% of a sample with some 230,000 clones, around nine tenths of them seen once. Sample: PBMCs. The chain employs TRBV7-9 and TRBJ2-7; TRBD2 agrees at 9 bases. The source is a woman aged 18 to 35 in good health and CMV-seronegative. The CDR3: CASSPPLTSGSSSYEQYF. CDR3 in DNA: TGTGCCAGCAGCCCACCCCTCACTAGCGGGTCAAGCTCCTACGAGCAGTACTTC.